The clone carrying this T cell receptor (beta chain) was seen a handful of times. Between the trimmed V and J ends, which lost 6 bases and 7 bases, there was a span of 19 bases. The CDR3 consists of 14 residues. Per the germline V gene, CDR1 is MGHRA and CDR2 is YSYEKL. The data were obtained in a study of blood T cell dynamics during melanoma immunotherapy. Time point meaning: pre-treatment baseline. Sequencing used immunoSEQ multiplex PCR; TCRdb keeps in-frame clones, though not all of them. The sample shows under 15,000 clones, around 84% of them seen only once. The rearrangement links TRBV4-1 to TRBJ2-7; possible D gene TRBD1, 6 bases. The sequencing used blood, collected from a patient treated with checkpoint blockade. The TCR originated in a human donor with melanoma. CDR3 DNA: TGCGCCAGCAGGGAGCGACAGGTTTCAGGAGAGCAGTACTTC. Its translation is CASRERQVSGEQYF.